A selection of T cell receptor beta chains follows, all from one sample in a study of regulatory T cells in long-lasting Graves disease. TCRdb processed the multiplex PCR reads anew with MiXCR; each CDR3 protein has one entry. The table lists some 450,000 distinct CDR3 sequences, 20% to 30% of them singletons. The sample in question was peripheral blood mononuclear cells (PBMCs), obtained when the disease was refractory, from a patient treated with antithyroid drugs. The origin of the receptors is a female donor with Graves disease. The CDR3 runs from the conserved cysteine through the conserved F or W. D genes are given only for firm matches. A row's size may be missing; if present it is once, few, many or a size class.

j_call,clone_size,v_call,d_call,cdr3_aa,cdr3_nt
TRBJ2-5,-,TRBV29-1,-,CSGDDTLRTQYF,TGCAGCGGCGATGACACGCTCAGGACCCAGTACTTC
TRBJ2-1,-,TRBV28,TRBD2,CASSPSGRWNEQFF,TGTGCCAGCAGTCCTAGCGGGAGGTGGAATGAGCAGTTCTTC
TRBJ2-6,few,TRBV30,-,CAFSGGSGANVLTF,TGTGCCTTTTCTGGGGGCTCTGGGGCCAACGTCCTGACTTTC
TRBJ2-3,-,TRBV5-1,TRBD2,CASTRTSDYTDTQYF,TGCGCCAGCACCCGAACTAGCGATTACACAGATACGCAGTATTTT
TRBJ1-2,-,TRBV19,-,CASSKQGSNYGYTF,TGTGCCAGTAGTAAGCAAGGGAGTAACTATGGCTACACCTTC
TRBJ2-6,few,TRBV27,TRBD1,CASSEGQGLSGANVLTF,TGTGCCAGCAGTGAAGGACAGGGTCTCTCTGGGGCCAACGTCCTGACTTTC
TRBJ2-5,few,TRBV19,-,CARGAQGQETQYF,TGTGCCAGAGGGGCCCAGGGCCAAGAGACCCAGTACTTC
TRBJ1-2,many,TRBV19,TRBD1,CASSRTGGAGYGYTF,TGTGCCAGTAGTCGGACAGGGGGCGCCGGCTATGGCTACACCTTC
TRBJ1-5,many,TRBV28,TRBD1,CASSSRDRRGQPQHF,TGTGCCAGCAGTTCTAGGGACAGGAGGGGTCAGCCCCAGCATTTT
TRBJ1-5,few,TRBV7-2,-,CASSQRTFGRGDQPQHF,TGTGCCAGCAGCCAAAGAACCTTTGGCAGGGGCGACCAGCCCCAGCATTTT
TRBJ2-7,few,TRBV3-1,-,CASSQDPGTTVYEQYF,TGTGCCAGCAGCCAAGATCCCGGGACCACCGTATACGAGCAGTACTTC
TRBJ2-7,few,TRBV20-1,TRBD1,CSAAGTGEMFSYEQYF,TGCAGTGCGGCCGGGACAGGGGAAATGTTCTCCTACGAGCAGTACTTC
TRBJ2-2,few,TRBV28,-,CASSKQGELFF,TGTGCCAGCAGCAAGCAGGGGGAGCTGTTTTTT
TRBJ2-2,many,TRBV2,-,CASKGINTGELFF,TGTGCCTCCAAGGGTATCAACACCGGGGAGCTGTTTTTT
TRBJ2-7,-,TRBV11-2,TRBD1,CASSPTAGGSWPAGYEQYF,TGTGCCAGCAGCCCCACGGCAGGGGGCAGCTGGCCAGCGGGCTACGAGCAGTACTTC
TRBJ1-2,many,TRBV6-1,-,CASSPQGLHGYTF,TGTGCCAGCAGCCCCCAGGGGCTCCATGGCTACACCTTC
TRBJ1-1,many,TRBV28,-,CASSPGRLNTEAFF,TGTGCCAGCAGCCCGGGCAGGCTGAACACTGAAGCTTTCTTT
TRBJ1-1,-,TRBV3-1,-,CASSPMMDTEAFF,TGTGCCAGCAGCCCGATGATGGACACTGAAGCTTTCTTT
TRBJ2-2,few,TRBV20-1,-,CSAAIVVMGANTGELFF,TGCAGTGCCGCCATTGTGGTCATGGGCGCGAACACCGGGGAGCTGTTTTTT